This T cell receptor (beta chain) derives from a study of shared clonotypes between healthy human individuals. Template for every sorted-subset replicate PCR totaled about 200 ng DNA, around 32,000 T cell genomes. Libraries were prepared by immunoSEQ multiplex PCR; TCRdb keeps only in-frame clonotypes and omits some of them. The repertoire consists of approximately 350,000 clones, with 90% to 97% occurring once and the leading ten covering 0.32%. This CDR3 is 16 amino acids long. Germline-derived CDR1 and CDR2 are SGHRS and YFSETQ. Germline trimming cut 5 bases from V and 9 bases from J; bases unmatched to any gene: 11.

The specimen was memory CD8+ T cells sorted from blood. Subset noted: CD45RO+ cells pooled with CCR7-negative TemRA cells. The sequence derives from a man aged 25-40 years in good health. The chain recombines TRBV5-1 with TRBJ2-1; 13 bases are a match to TRBD2. As DNA, the CDR3 is TGCGCCAGCAGTGGACTAGCGGGAGCAGGAAACGGTGAGCAGTTCTTC. Translated, it gives CASSGLAGAGNGEQFF.